A selection of T cell receptor beta chains follows, all from one sample in a study of radiotherapy plus CTLA-4 blockade in lung cancer. Only in-frame clones appear in the TCRdb table, and some are missing; sequencing was by immunoSEQ multiplex PCR. The sample has 40,000 to 60,000 clones, approximately 86% seen once. Sequences were derived from peripheral blood, sampled from a patient treated with radiotherapy plus ipilimumab. These receptors originate from a human donor with non-small cell lung cancer that progressed on radiotherapy plus ipilimumab. Some clones in this sample may be carry-over from other donors' samples. CDR3s include the opening cysteine and the closing phenylalanine or tryptophan. The D gene is left open where the match is weak. Only part of the rows carry a size: once, few, many, or a class if the clone is expanded.

-	-	TRBV7-3	TRBJ2-5	CASSYSGGAEETQYF	TGTGCCAGCAGCTACTCAGGAGGAGCGGAAGAGACCCAGTACTTC
-	-	TRBV6-5	TRBJ1-2	CASSAPDGTNYGYTF	TGTGCCAGCAGTGCGCCGGACGGGACTAACTATGGCTACACCTTC
-	-	TRBV6-6	TRBJ1-2	CASNPRDFLGDYGYTF	TGTGCCAGCAATCCTAGGGACTTTTTAGGGGACTATGGCTACACCTTC
-	TRBD2	TRBV7-2	TRBJ2-1	CASSLGAGVRYNEQFF	TGTGCCAGCAGCTTAGGGGCGGGAGTGAGGTACAATGAGCAGTTCTTC
-	TRBD1	TRBV28	TRBJ2-2	CASGSYGQASNTGELFF	TGTGCCAGCGGATCGTATGGACAGGCGTCGAACACCGGGGAGCTGTTTTTT
few	-	TRBV28	TRBJ1-1	CASTPSGKWTEAFF	TGTGCCAGCACCCCATCGGGGAAATGGACTGAAGCTTTCTTT
-	TRBD1	TRBV6-5	TRBJ1-2	CASSWAGGFAGYTF	TGTGCCAGCAGTTGGGCAGGGGGTTTTGCTGGCTACACCTTC
-	TRBD2	TRBV15	TRBJ2-1	CATSRDRGGAVNEQFF	TGTGCCACCAGCAGAGACCGGGGGGGGGCTGTCAATGAGCAGTTCTTC
-	-	TRBV5-1	TRBJ1-5	CASSLVGLSHQPQHF	TGCGCCAGCAGCTTGGTAGGACTTTCCCATCAGCCCCAGCATTTT
few	-	TRBV9	TRBJ1-1	CASSAKTTGNTEAFF	TGTGCCAGCAGCGCAAAAACCACAGGGAACACTGAAGCTTTCTTT
-	TRBD2	TRBV19	TRBJ2-5	CASRTSGSRQETQYF	TGTGCCAGTAGGACTAGCGGGTCCCGCCAAGAGACCCAGTACTTC
once	TRBD2	TRBV4-1	TRBJ2-7	CASSLYSSGVSSYEQYF	TGCGCCAGCAGCTTGTATTCGAGCGGGGTTAGCTCCTACGAGCAGTACTTC
-	-	TRBV5-1	TRBJ2-7	CASSFGTDTYEQYF	TGCGCCAGCAGCTTCGGGACTGATACCTACGAGCAGTACTTC
few	-	TRBV6-1	TRBJ1-5	CASRRADNQPQHF	TGTGCCAGCCGCAGGGCGGACAATCAGCCCCAGCATTTT
-	-	TRBV29-1	TRBJ1-2	CSVSKIALANYGYTF	TGCAGCGTTAGTAAAATCGCCTTAGCTAACTATGGCTACACCTTC
-	-	TRBV5-6	TRBJ1-2	CASRGSTGVYGYTF	TGTGCCAGCAGGGGGTCGACAGGAGTTTATGGCTACACCTTC
-	-	TRBV15	TRBJ1-2	CATSDLDRRANYGYTF	TGTGCCACCAGCGATTTAGACAGGCGTGCTAACTATGGCTACACCTTC
few	TRBD1	TRBV18	TRBJ2-7	CASSPLTGATHEQYF	TGTGCCAGCTCCCCCTTAACAGGGGCAACACACGAGCAGTACTTC
once	-	TRBV18	TRBJ2-3	CASSPQQGPDTQYF	TGTGCCAGCTCACCCCAACAGGGCCCAGATACGCAGTATTTT
-	-	TRBV6-6	TRBJ2-1	CASSRLGDYNEQFF	TGTGCCAGCAGTCGCCTCGGGGATTACAATGAGCAGTTCTTC
-	-	TRBV18	TRBJ2-7	CASSPNRAYEQYF	TGTGCCAGCTCACCAAACAGAGCCTACGAGCAGTACTTC
-	TRBD1	TRBV4-1	TRBJ2-3	CASSQDWTGADTQYF	TGCGCCAGCAGCCAAGACTGGACAGGGGCAGATACGCAGTATTTT
-	-	TRBV19	TRBJ1-2	CASSILQANYGYTF	TGTGCCAGTAGTATTTTGCAGGCGAACTATGGCTACACCTTC
-	-	TRBV5-6	TRBJ2-5	CASSFVGRETQYF	TGTGCCAGCAGCTTTGTGGGGCGAGAGACCCAGTACTTC
large	-	TRBV4-3	TRBJ2-1	CASSQGAGVSYNEQFF	TGCGCCAGCAGCCAAGGTGCGGGCGTCTCCTACAATGAGCAGTTCTTC
once	-	TRBV5-6	TRBJ2-2	CASSLGQGSTGELFF	TGTGCCAGCAGCTTGGGCCAGGGGAGCACCGGGGAGCTGTTTTTT
-	TRBD2	TRBV30	TRBJ2-1	CAWSVLAGGPEFF	TGTGCCTGGAGTGTACTAGCGGGAGGGCCGGAGTTCTTC
-	-	TRBV19	TRBJ2-5	CASSGYRSQETQYF	TGTGCCAGTAGTGGGTACAGGTCTCAAGAGACCCAGTACTTC
-	TRBD1	TRBV30	TRBJ1-1	CAWGAGGRGKAFF	TGTGCCTGGGGGGCAGGGGGTAGGGGGAAAGCTTTCTTT
-	TRBD2	TRBV10-3	TRBJ2-1	CAISERGGGNEQFF	TGTGCCATCAGTGAGCGGGGGGGCGGGAATGAGCAGTTCTTC
-	-	TRBV7-2	TRBJ1-1	CASSPLTGFGKNTEAFF	TGTGCCAGCAGCCCGCTAACAGGATTTGGGAAGAACACTGAAGCTTTCTTT
-	-	TRBV7-2	TRBJ1-3	CASSLDRGPGNTIYF	TGTGCCAGCAGCTTAGATCGTGGGCCTGGAAACACCATATATTTT
-	-	TRBV6-1	TRBJ2-6	CASSVQGSGANVLTF	TGTGCCAGCAGTGTTCAGGGATCTGGGGCCAACGTCCTGACTTTC
few	-	TRBV6-8	TRBJ2-7	CASRAGYEQYF	TGTGCCAGCAGGGCGGGATACGAGCAGTACTTC
-	TRBD1	TRBV6-6	TRBJ1-1	CASRTDRGDTEAFF	TGTGCCAGTCGAACGGACAGGGGAGACACTGAAGCTTTCTTT
-	-	TRBV19	TRBJ2-1	CASRKRASYEQFF	TGTGCCAGTAGAAAGCGTGCTAGCTATGAGCAGTTCTTC